This T cell receptor beta chain was sequenced in a study of T cells after yellow fever vaccination. The trim removed 4 bases at V and 5 bases at J, leaving 9 bases unmatched. Germline loops: CDR1 SGHRS, CDR2 YFSETQ. This CDR3 comprises 15 residues. Study-wide findings and caveats: The CD4 compartment and the CD8 compartment contained a small share of clonotypes in common. Reappearance after the booster was seen for most primary-vaccination clones, at roughly 96% CD4 and 88% CD8. Though weaker, the secondary response peaked faster, on day 5 versus 15.

This clonotype was seen repeatedly, ten times or more. Its antigen is not identified. The TCR cDNA carried a universal primer site and UMIs from 5'RACE template switching. MiXCR, applied by TCRdb to the 5' RACE reads, yields one record per CDR3 protein. The data contain over 110,000 distinct CDR3 sequences, 7% to 9% of them seen just once; the ten biggest clones take up under 0.85%. The rearrangement uses TRBV5-1 and TRBJ2-5; 9 positions agree with TRBD2. The sequence came from a man between 25 and 39 years old who received the YFV17D yellow fever vaccine. The starting material was CD4+ T cells sorted from PBMCs, obtained 5 days after the yellow fever booster vaccination. CDR3 DNA: TGCGCCAGCAGCCTCGCCAGGACTAGCGCCGAGACCCAGTACTTC. It codes for CASSLARTSAETQYF.